This T cell receptor beta chain was recovered during a study of blood T cell repertoires in COVID-19 (TCRdb year 2020). Concerning the study at large: Samples from collaborators originated in the United States, Italy and Spain and spanned both the acute and convalescent phases of COVID-19. The prospective study material was composed of cDNA or gDNA derived from T cells, B-cell-depleted T cells, or PBMCs. The dataset comprised deeply sampled blood TCRbeta repertoires from subjects exposed to, actively infected with, or recovered from COVID-19. The repertoires were made available in a free public database intended to serve as a resource for research on the immune response to SARS-CoV-2. The samples were drawn from two sources: the first 160 participants of the ongoing ImmuneRACE study, and 1,000 to 1,500 subjects contributed by 6 global collaborators. The sample metadata nearly always contained a de-identified subject ID, COVID-19 status, age in years and sex. Where available, HLA class I and class II types were taken from metadata supplied by the sample provider and were not determined by assay-based typing.

The study at large found these results: The amount of clinical and demographic metadata varied by source and participant and was provided uncurated.

Regarding this clone: No antigen is known for it. No much larger clone is present one base from it, and per-base qualities are unavailable.

One collaborating source in Seattle enrolled patients during active infection and followed them longitudinally through the course of disease. Collaborating institutions collected whole blood in K2EDTA tubes following their own protocols. For TCRbeta analysis, collaborators shipped samples as frozen whole blood, isolated PBMCs, or DNA extracted from either of those sample types. TCRbeta CDR3 regions were amplified from genomic DNA using the immunoSEQ Assay, a bias-controlled multiplex PCR. As for the original processing: Nucleated cell counts per sample were estimated from amplification of reference gene primers within the assay. Sequence reads were collapsed and filtered to measure the absolute abundance of every unique TCRbeta CDR3 rearrangement. For each sample, productive Simpson clonality was calculated by taking the square root of Simpson's diversity index across productive rearrangements. This is the immuneACCESS table as TCRdb keeps it, with only in-frame sequences that have V and J called. A part of the clones is gone; compared with another copy, unresolved V genes explain less than half, and the rest is unexplained. The V and J calls and clone size come from that table; D and trimming were worked out from the DNA. This sample has a few hundred thousand clones in its table, and roughly nine tenths of those were observed once. The ten largest clones take up about 2% of the sample.

CDR1 and CDR2, looked up from the germline V gene, are KGHSH and LQKENI. The CDR3 numbers 16 residues from cysteine through phenylalanine. Of the read, only the CDR3 DNA is kept; its 48 bases are in frame from base 1. Germline trimming amounts to 0 bases on V and 6 bases on J, with 6 as the count of junction bases outside the gene matches. The receptor's source is a woman in her 30s with COVID-19, enrolled during active disease. Sequencing used peripheral blood. The rearranged chain carries TRBV18 and TRBJ1-3; TRBD1 agrees with 9 junctional bases. The DNA is TGTGCCAGCTCACCACCAGGACAGGGGTACCTAAACACCATATATTTT. The encoded protein is CASSPPGQGYLNTIYF.